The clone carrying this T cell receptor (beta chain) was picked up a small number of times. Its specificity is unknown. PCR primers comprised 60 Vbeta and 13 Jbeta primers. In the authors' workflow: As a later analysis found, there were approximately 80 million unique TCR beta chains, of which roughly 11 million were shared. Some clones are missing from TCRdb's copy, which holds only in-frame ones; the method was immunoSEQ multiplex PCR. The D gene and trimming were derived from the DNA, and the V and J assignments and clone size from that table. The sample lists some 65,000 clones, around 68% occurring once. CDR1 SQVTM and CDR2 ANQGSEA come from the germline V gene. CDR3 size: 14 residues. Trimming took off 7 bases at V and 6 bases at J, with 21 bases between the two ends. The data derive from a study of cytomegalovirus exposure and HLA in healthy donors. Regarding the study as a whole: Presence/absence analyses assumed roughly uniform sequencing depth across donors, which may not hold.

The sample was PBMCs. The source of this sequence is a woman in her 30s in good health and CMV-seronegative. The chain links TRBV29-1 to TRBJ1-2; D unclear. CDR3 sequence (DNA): TGCAGCGCTAGTGGCTCGGGGAATTTACATGGCTACACCTTC. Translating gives CSASGSGNLHGYTF.